These 8 T cell receptor beta chains share one sample of origin, sequenced in a study of T cell changes during pregnancy in multiple sclerosis. Measured with immunoSEQ multiplex PCR; TCRdb has only the in-frame clones, and not every one. The sample holds some 45,000 clones, 91% seen once. The sample in question was CD4+ T cells from peripheral blood mononuclear cells, obtained after pregnancy. The receptors here all came from a female donor in good health, enrolled as a control in a pregnancy study.

The V gene is TRBV28, the J gene TRBJ2-7; 8 bases match TRBD1. CDR1 is MDHEN and CDR2 is SYDVKM in the germline V gene. The CDR3 loop spans 15 amino acids. V was clipped by 1 base and J by 5 bases; unmatched bases: 7. In DNA, the CDR3 is TGTGCCAGCAGTTTATTAGGACAGGGTTACCACGAGCAGTACTTC. Its protein is CASSLLGQGYHEQYF.

This chain joins TRBV18 and TRBJ2-4, with D possibly matching TRBD1 (5 bases). Trimming took 2 bases from V and 0 from J, leaving 20 bases between them. The CDR3 spans 19 residues. Germline CDR1 and CDR2: KGHSH and LQKENI. CDR3 sequence (DNA): TGTGCCAGCTCACCATTAGGGCAGGGAAACAGGCTAGCCAAAAACATTCAGTACTTC. Amino acid sequence: CASSPLGQGNRLAKNIQYF.

In this sample, this clone turned up a few times. The rearrangement uses TRBV19 and TRBJ1-4; no clear D gene. The ends were cut back, 6 bases at V and 8 bases at J, with 10 bases in the middle. The CDR3 totals 12 residues. The germline CDR1 and CDR2 sequences are LNHDA and SQIVND (reference sequence). CDR3 region: CASRRKEEKLFF. The DNA for the CDR3 is TGTGCCAGTAGGAGGAAAGAGGAAAAACTGTTTTTT.

V gene TRBV28 combines with J gene TRBJ2-1; D not certain. The CDR3 runs 10 residues. V dropped 5 bases and J dropped 6 bases, with 2 bases sitting between them. CDR1 MDHEN and CDR2 SYDVKM come from the germline V gene. This CDR3 is CASSRNEQFF. In nucleotides, the CDR3 is TGTGCCAGCAGTCGCAATGAGCAGTTCTTC.

The chain combines TRBV11-2 with TRBJ2-3; 8 bases agree with TRBD2. Losses at the gene ends were 5 bases for V and 5 bases for J; bases not matched to a gene: 6. Germline V lookup: CDR1 SGHAT, CDR2 FQNNGV. This CDR3 has 14 residues. The CDR3 DNA sequence: TGTGCCAGCAGCCCTCGGGGGGGGAAAGATACGCAGTATTTT. It is translated as CASSPRGGKDTQYF.

The chain has TRBV23-1 and TRBJ2-5, with D perhaps TRBD2 (6 bases). TRBV23-1 is marked as an open reading frame, function uncertain. The ends were cut back, 3 bases at V and 3 bases at J, with 11 bases in the middle. The CDR3 spans 14 residues. The CDR3, as DNA: TGCGCCAGCAGTCAGGGACTGTTAAAAGAGACCCAGTACTTC. Encoded protein: CASSQGLLKETQYF.

V is TRBV6-1 and J is TRBJ2-2; D may be TRBD1 (5 bases). The germline CDR1 and CDR2 sequences are MNHNS and SASEGT. Trimming removed 5 bases from V and 4 bases from J, with 11 bases in between. The CDR3 covers 14 residues. In nucleotides, the CDR3 is TGTGCCAGCAGTCTGGACATTCCCACCGGGGAGCTGTTTTTT. This sequence encodes CASSLDIPTGELFF.

V usage is TRBV4-1 and J usage is TRBJ1-5; maybe TRBD1 (5 bases). The CDR3 consists of 17 residues. Trimming removed 1 base from V and 1 base from J, with 14 bases in between. CDR1 is MGHRA, CDR2 YSYEKL, per germline. The CDR3 sequence: CASSQGVGGVSNQPQHF. DNA of the CDR3: TGCGCCAGCAGCCAAGGGGTCGGGGGGGTGAGCAATCAGCCCCAGCATTTT.